This entry lists 21 T cell receptor beta chains sequenced from one sample in a study of shared clonotypes between healthy human individuals. The repertoire was sequenced with immunoSEQ multiplex PCR; TCRdb's copy has only in-frame clones and lacks some. The sample holds a few hundred thousand clones, about 69% seen once. Sequenced: memory CD4+ T cells sorted from blood. Subset specified: CD45RA-negative fraction. The receptors here all came from a man younger than 40 in good health.

The chain couples TRBV5-1 to TRBJ2-1; D gene ambiguous. The CDR3 runs to 16 residues. Germline V gives CDR1 SGHRS, CDR2 YFSETQ. V was cut by 3 bases and J by 6 bases, with 19 bases left in between. CDR3 sequence: CASSSTLGSHRNEQFF. The CDR3, as DNA: TGCGCCAGCAGCTCGACGCTCGGGTCACACCGCAATGAGCAGTTCTTC.

V and J are TRBV4-1 and TRBJ1-4, with TRBD1 matching 8 bases. The CDR3 spans 15 residues. Germline V CDR1 and CDR2: MGHRA, YSYEKL. Trimming took 0 bases from V and 12 from J; bases not matched to a gene: 9. CDR3 sequence (DNA): TGCGCCAGCAGCCAAGAATGGGACAGGCCTCGGGAACTGTTTTTT. Translating gives CASSQEWDRPRELFF.

The CDR3 loop reads CASSLLQGNTGELFF. Here the CDR3 DNA reads TGTGCCAGCAGCTTATTACAGGGAAACACCGGGGAGCTGTTTTTT. The chain has TRBV5-4 and TRBJ2-2; weak D call: TRBD1 (6 bases). The V gene's germline CDR1 is SGHNT and CDR2 YYREEE (reference sequence). The V and J ends lost 2 bases and 2 bases respectively, with 10 bases between them. The CDR3 is made up of 15 amino acids.

The chain links TRBV19 to TRBJ2-1; TRBD1 agrees at 10 bases. The CDR3 spans 16 residues. Germline assignment: CDR1 LNHDA and CDR2 SQIVND (reference sequence). V trimming: 3 bases; J trimming: 4 bases; junction bases outside the gene matches: 6. CDR3 sequence: CASSINGQGVYNEQFF. DNA of the CDR3: TGTGCCAGTAGTATCAATGGACAGGGGGTATACAATGAGCAGTTCTTC.

The chain combines TRBV6-6 with TRBJ1-5; a weak D match, TRBD1 (6 bases). The germline CDR1 and CDR2 sequences are MNHNY and SVGAGI (reference sequence). V lost 9 bases and J 7 bases, leaving 19 bases between the germline ends. This CDR3 has 14 residues. CDR3 protein: CASMLAGVYQPQHF. Written as DNA, the CDR3 is TGTGCCAGTATGTTGGCAGGGGTGTACCAGCCCCAGCATTTT.

This chain links TRBV5-1 with TRBJ2-3; D may be TRBD1 (5 bases). The length of the CDR3 is 14 residues. Trimming removed 1 base at V and 6 bases at J, with 12 bases between. In germline, CDR1 is SGHRS, CDR2 YFSETQ. CDR3 sequence reads: CASSLRAGLDTQYF. The CDR3, as DNA: TGCGCCAGCAGCTTGAGGGCAGGGTTGGATACGCAGTATTTT.

This chain connects TRBV9 to TRBJ2-2, with 8 bases aligning to TRBD1. Germline-derived CDR1 and CDR2 are SGDLS and YYNGEE. This CDR3 is built from 16 residues. V was clipped by 3 bases and J by 0 bases; unmatched bases: 4. The CDR3 DNA reads as TGTGCCAGCAGCGCTCGACAGGGGACGAACACCGGGGAGCTGTTTTTT. Its protein product is CASSARQGTNTGELFF.

The chain recombines TRBV5-4 with TRBJ1-2, with D possibly being TRBD1 (6 bases). The ends were cut back, 4 bases at V and 0 bases at J, with 16 bases in the middle. This CDR3 is built from 16 residues. Germline V CDR1 and CDR2: SGHNT, YYREEE (reference sequence). In DNA, the CDR3 is TGTGCCAGCAGCCCCCATGGGGGGCCGGCTAACTATGGCTACACCTTC. It codes for CASSPHGGPANYGYTF.

The chain links TRBV6-1 to TRBJ1-2, with D unresolved. CDR1 is MNHNS, CDR2 SASEGT, per germline. V was shortened by 2 bases and J by 8 bases, with 6 bases between the two germline ends. The CDR3 is 11 amino acids. The CDR3 region is CASSEWTGYTF. The DNA for the CDR3 is TGTGCCAGCAGTGAATGGACCGGCTACACCTTC.

This chain links TRBV6-9 with TRBJ2-5, with no clear D. Germline lookup yields CDR1 MNHGY and CDR2 SVAAGI. CDR3 size: 14 residues. V was shortened by 2 bases and J by 3 bases, with 10 bases between the two germline ends. The CDR3 sequence is CASSYNIPKETQYF. The CDR3 DNA is TGTGCCAGCAGTTATAACATCCCTAAAGAGACCCAGTACTTC.

This clone was recorded many times. V usage is TRBV4-1 and J usage is TRBJ2-1; 10 positions agree with TRBD2. The V segment lost 0 bases and the J segment 7 bases; nucleotides outside the gene matches: 9. This CDR3 contains 17 residues. Looked up from germline, CDR1 is MGHRA and CDR2 is YSYEKL. The CDR3 DNA reads as TGCGCCAGCAGCCAAGAGAGCGGGAGGGCCGCCTTTAATGAGCAGTTCTTC. Protein product: CASSQESGRAAFNEQFF.

The chain joins TRBV27 to TRBJ2-3; 8 nucleotides align to TRBD2. This CDR3 region has 17 residues. Germline assignment: CDR1 MNHEY and CDR2 SMNVEV (reference sequence). V lost 0 bases and J lost 5; bases outside the gene matches: 10. DNA of the CDR3: TGTGCCAGCAGTTTATCGAAAGTGCGGGAGGCAAGAGATACGCAGTATTTT. Its protein product is CASSLSKVREARDTQYF.

The chain links TRBV7-9 to TRBJ2-7; TRBD2 agrees at 13 bases. V lost 5 bases, J lost 6 bases, and 7 bases stayed unmatched. This CDR3 region has 15 residues. Germline CDR1 and CDR2: SEHNR and FQNEAQ (reference sequence). CDR3 bases: TGTGCCAGCAGCCCTCGGACTAGCGGGAGAGGCGAGCAGTACTTC. Protein product: CASSPRTSGRGEQYF.

The V gene is TRBV10-1, the J gene TRBJ2-2, with 15 positions matching TRBD2. This CDR3 contains 18 residues. The V gene's germline CDR1 is WNHNN and CDR2 SYGVQD (reference sequence). V was clipped by 0 bases and J by 4 bases; unmatched bases: 3. The CDR3 bases are TGCGCCAGCAGTGAGTCTGGGACTAGCGGGAGGTCCACCGGGGAGCTGTTTTTT. Its protein is CASSESGTSGRSTGELFF.

The table lists this clone with many counts. The chain has TRBV28 and TRBJ1-5; 7 bases fit TRBD1. Germline V gives CDR1 MDHEN, CDR2 SYDVKM. The V gene end was trimmed by 7 bases and the J gene end by 2 bases; junction bases not matched to a gene: 5. The CDR3 totals 14 residues. CDR3: CASKGDSGNQPQHF. The CDR3 nucleotides are TGTGCCAGCAAAGGGGACAGCGGCAATCAGCCCCAGCATTTT.

This chain uses TRBV6-1 with TRBJ1-1; tentative D call: TRBD1 (5 bases). Germline V gene data show CDR1 as MNHNS and CDR2 as SASEGT. Deletions cut 7 bases from V and 1 base from J, with 16 bases between. CDR3 size: 15 residues. CDR3 region: CASNSWGSRNTEAFF. CDR3 coding DNA: TGTGCCAGCAACTCCTGGGGGTCGCGGAACACTGAAGCTTTCTTT.

This chain uses TRBV5-8 with TRBJ2-7, with 7 bases matching TRBD1. V lost 4 bases, J lost 0 bases, and 7 bases stayed unmatched. CDR3 length equals 15 residues. Germline loops: CDR1 SGHTS, CDR2 YDEGEE. The DNA for the CDR3 is TGTGCCAGCAGCCTGGGACAGACGCTCTCCTACGAGCAGTACTTC. The encoded protein is CASSLGQTLSYEQYF.

The genes are TRBV5-4 and TRBJ2-1; TRBD2 agrees at 11 bases. Trimming took 3 bases from V and 6 from J; bases not matched to a gene: 11. CDR1 and CDR2 from the germline V gene are SGHNT and YYREEE (reference sequence). CDR3 length: 17 residues. This chain's CDR3 is CASSYLSGRAAFNEQFF. The DNA of the CDR3 is TGTGCCAGCAGCTACCTTAGCGGGAGGGCCGCCTTCAATGAGCAGTTCTTC.

The V and J genes are TRBV5-1 and TRBJ1-1, with D uncertain. Germline V lookup: CDR1 SGHRS, CDR2 YFSETQ. Trimming shortened V by 3 bases and J by 3 bases, and 3 bases separated the two germline ends. The CDR3 loop spans 11 amino acids. This chain's CDR3 is CASSSYTEAFF. The CDR3 DNA reads as TGCGCCAGCAGCTCCTACACTGAAGCTTTCTTT.

This clone has just a few counts. The chain uses TRBV6-6 and TRBJ1-1, with D hard to call. The V end lost 7 bases, the J end lost 1 base, and 4 bases lay between the germline ends. Germline CDR1 and CDR2: MNHNY and SVGAGI (reference sequence). The CDR3 has 11 amino acids. Here the CDR3 DNA reads TGTGCCAGCACGCCGAACACTGAAGCTTTCTTT. The encoded protein is CASTPNTEAFF.

The J gene is TRBJ2-1, the V gene TRBV27; 7 nucleotides line up with TRBD2. Germline V lookup: CDR1 MNHEY, CDR2 SMNVEV (reference sequence). V trimming: 3 bases; J trimming: 9 bases; junction bases outside the gene matches: 14. This CDR3 is 16 amino acids long. In DNA form, the CDR3 reads TGTGCCAGCAGTTTGATGTCGGGGGGTGGGTTTGGTGAGCAGTTCTTC. Protein product: CASSLMSGGGFGEQFF.